A selection of T cell receptor beta chains follows, all from one sample in a study of blood T cell repertoires in COVID-19. Assay: immunoSEQ multiplex PCR; the TCRdb copy retains only in-frame clones and omits some. The sample holds about 200,000 clones, 80% to 90% seen once. Sequenced: peripheral blood. Every receptor here comes from a man aged 60-69 years with acute or convalescent COVID-19. The conserved cysteine and the conserved F or W are not part of the CDR3 here. The size field is filled for only some rows; it gives once, few, many or a size class.

V	size	J	CDR3
TRBV24-1	.	TRBJ2-1	ATSAFGRRDEQF
TRBV5-6	.	TRBJ1-2	ASSSGGFYGYT
TRBV10-3	.	TRBJ1-2	AIKGTGTGALGYT
TRBV29-1	.	TRBJ2-1	SVVERELIGATNEQF
TRBV3-1/TRBV3-2	.	TRBJ2-7	ASSQGGQGYEQY
TRBV12-5	.	TRBJ1-1	ASVRQGAMNTEAF
TRBV7-3	few	TRBJ2-1	ASSSPGGTDEQF
TRBV9	.	TRBJ2-1	ASSPGITSYNEQF
TRBV18	.	TRBJ1-1	ASSAGTGFYTEAF
TRBV19	once	TRBJ2-3	ASSPWQQGYTDTQY
TRBV6-5	.	TRBJ2-2	ASRVDRAPGELF
TRBV5-1	.	TRBJ1-2	ASSLGQGGGYT
TRBV6-4	.	TRBJ2-2	ASSREANTGELF
TRBV20-1	.	TRBJ2-7	SASEQGYEQY
TRBV19	.	TRBJ2-3	ASTPRLGGGGTDTQY
TRBV15	many	TRBJ2-1	ATSRESGVPWEQF
TRBV19	.	TRBJ1-3	ASSMARGVSGNTIY
TRBV5-5	.	TRBJ1-4	ASSLQLGTGSRRLF
TRBV30	.	TRBJ2-3	AWRDRSTDTQY
TRBV18	.	TRBJ2-1	ASSPWTSDIYNEQF
TRBV7-2	.	TRBJ1-6	ASSLAAGPNSPLH
TRBV28	.	TRBJ1-2	ASSYASAPLNNYGYT
TRBV5-1	.	TRBJ1-5	ASSWGQGAPNQPQH
TRBV7-3	.	TRBJ2-1	ASSSRQGGHNEQF
TRBV5-1	.	TRBJ2-7	ASSFVSGRLAYEQY
TRBV7-8	.	TRBJ2-7	ASSLVWQGKGEQY
TRBV27	.	TRBJ1-1	ATLLQGRAF
TRBV7-2	.	TRBJ2-7	ASSPSGRGSYEQY
TRBV5-1	.	TRBJ1-6	ASSSGTGDGYNSPLH
TRBV5-1	.	TRBJ2-5	ASSFQKEETQY